What follows describes a single TCR beta chain. The sample belongs to a study of blood T cell repertoires in COVID-19. The wider study: Material from acute and convalescent COVID-19 was sourced from the United States, Italy and Spain. From T cells, B-cell-depleted T cells, or PBMCs came the material, which was cDNA or gDNA.

The CDR3 covers 14 residues. Germline V CDR1 and CDR2: SQVTM, ANQGSEA. V lost 1 base, J lost 7 bases, and 6 bases stayed unmatched. In the source study's methods: Counts of nucleated cells, estimated from reference gene primer amplification, were obtained. Clones were read by immunoSEQ multiplex PCR, and TCRdb kept only the in-frame ones, dropping some. V and J calls and clone size come straight from that table; D and trimming were deduced from the DNA. The sample records 200,000 to 300,000 clones, approximately 84% being singletons. The receptor was derived from a man aged 50 or older with acute or convalescent COVID-19. Specimen: peripheral blood. The gene calls are TRBV29-1 and TRBJ2-1; 8 nucleotides line up with TRBD1. CDR3 sequence reads: CSVEGQGALNEQFF. For the CDR3, the DNA is TGCAGCGTTGAAGGCCAGGGGGCGTTGAATGAGCAGTTCTTC.